The rows below give T cell receptor beta chains drawn from one sample of a study of cytomegalovirus exposure and HLA in healthy donors. Repertoires were generated with immunoSEQ multiplex PCR, while TCRdb's copy carries only in-frame clones and drops some. The table includes 180,000 or so clones, roughly 83% detected once. The sequenced sample was PBMCs. All receptors come from a woman in her fifties or sixties in good health and CMV-seronegative. The CDR3 runs from the conserved cysteine through the conserved F or W. Fields, in order: D gene, J gene, clone size, V gene, CDR3 DNA, CDR3 protein. The D gene is left open where the match is weak. Size is stated for part of the rows, as once, few or many counts, or as a class when the clone is expanded.

d_gene: TRBD1
j_gene: TRBJ2-1
abundance: once
v_gene: TRBV5-1
CDR3nt: TGCGCCAGCAGCTGGGGACAGGGGGGTTTTGGTGAGCAGTTCTTC
CDR3aa: CASSWGQGGFGEQFF

d_gene: -
j_gene: TRBJ1-1
abundance: -
v_gene: TRBV29-1
CDR3nt: TGCAGCGTTGAAAACGGGGGGAACACTGAAGCTTTCTTT
CDR3aa: CSVENGGNTEAFF

d_gene: TRBD2
j_gene: TRBJ2-5
abundance: -
v_gene: TRBV5-1
CDR3nt: TGCGCCAGCAGCTTGTCCCTAGCGGGGGGGGAGGCCCAGTACTTC
CDR3aa: CASSLSLAGGEAQYF

d_gene: -
j_gene: TRBJ2-5
abundance: once
v_gene: TRBV7-7
CDR3nt: TGTGCCAGCAGCACGAGATCGACAGCACAAGAGACCCAGTACTTC
CDR3aa: CASSTRSTAQETQYF

d_gene: -
j_gene: TRBJ1-1
abundance: few
v_gene: TRBV4-1
CDR3nt: TGCGCCAGCAGCCCGTGGGAGTCGCGGACTGAAGCTTTCTTT
CDR3aa: CASSPWESRTEAFF

d_gene: -
j_gene: TRBJ1-1
abundance: -
v_gene: TRBV27
CDR3nt: TGTGCCAGCAGTTATAGGGGGTCTATTAACACTGAAGCTTTCTTT
CDR3aa: CASSYRGSINTEAFF

d_gene: TRBD1
j_gene: TRBJ1-2
abundance: -
v_gene: TRBV27
CDR3nt: TGTGCCAGCAGCGGGACAGCTTATCACTATGGCTACACCTTC
CDR3aa: CASSGTAYHYGYTF

d_gene: -
j_gene: TRBJ2-7
abundance: -
v_gene: TRBV6-5
CDR3nt: TGTGCCAGCAGTGCCACAGTCTGGGGCGAGCAGTACTTC
CDR3aa: CASSATVWGEQYF

d_gene: TRBD1
j_gene: TRBJ2-7
abundance: -
v_gene: TRBV7-2
CDR3nt: TGTGCCAGCAGCTTAGAACAGGGGGCCTCCTACGAGCAGTACTTC
CDR3aa: CASSLEQGASYEQYF

d_gene: -
j_gene: TRBJ1-3
abundance: -
v_gene: TRBV14
CDR3nt: TGTGCCAGCAGCCAAAGACAGGACCACTCTGGAAACACCATATATTTT
CDR3aa: CASSQRQDHSGNTIYF

d_gene: -
j_gene: TRBJ2-3
abundance: -
v_gene: TRBV7-8
CDR3nt: TGTGCCAGCAGCCCGGAACGCGGGACAGATACGCAGTATTTT
CDR3aa: CASSPERGTDTQYF

d_gene: -
j_gene: TRBJ2-5
abundance: -
v_gene: TRBV18
CDR3nt: TGTGCCAGCTCACCATCTATCACCCCCCAAGAGACCCAGTACTTC
CDR3aa: CASSPSITPQETQYF

d_gene: -
j_gene: TRBJ2-3
abundance: -
v_gene: TRBV28
CDR3nt: TGTGCCAGCAGTTTTGGAGGCACAGATACGCAGTATTTT
CDR3aa: CASSFGGTDTQYF

d_gene: TRBD2
j_gene: TRBJ2-1
abundance: -
v_gene: TRBV4-3
CDR3nt: TGCGCCAGCAGCCAAGATCGGACTAGCGGCAATGAGCAGTTCTTC
CDR3aa: CASSQDRTSGNEQFF

d_gene: TRBD1
j_gene: TRBJ2-3
abundance: -
v_gene: TRBV7-9
CDR3nt: TGTGCCAGCAGTCTCTCCAGGGGGGATACGCAGTATTTT
CDR3aa: CASSLSRGDTQYF

d_gene: -
j_gene: TRBJ1-5
abundance: -
v_gene: TRBV21-1
CDR3nt: TGTGCCAGCAGCCCCGCCTGGGGTGCGGGACAGGTCTTTCGGCGCAATCAGCCCCAGCATTTT
CDR3aa: CASSPAWGAGQVFRRNQPQHF

d_gene: TRBD1
j_gene: TRBJ1-2
abundance: -
v_gene: TRBV19
CDR3nt: TGTGCCAGTAGTATTGATCAGGGGGTCGGTGGCTACACCTTC
CDR3aa: CASSIDQGVGGYTF

d_gene: TRBD1
j_gene: TRBJ2-7
abundance: -
v_gene: TRBV18
CDR3nt: TGTGCCAGCTCACCAGTCGACAGGGACTACGAGCAGTACTTC
CDR3aa: CASSPVDRDYEQYF

d_gene: TRBD1
j_gene: TRBJ1-1
abundance: -
v_gene: TRBV6-4
CDR3nt: TGTGCCAGCAGCAGGACAGGGTTGAACACTGAAGCTTTCTTT
CDR3aa: CASSRTGLNTEAFF

d_gene: -
j_gene: TRBJ2-5
abundance: -
v_gene: TRBV7-2
CDR3nt: TGTGCCAGCAGCTTAGAATCTAGAGGTGGGGAGACCCAGTACTTC
CDR3aa: CASSLESRGGETQYF

d_gene: TRBD1
j_gene: TRBJ1-2
abundance: -
v_gene: TRBV28
CDR3nt: TGTGCCAGCAGATCCGGGACAGGGAATTATGGCTACACCTTC
CDR3aa: CASRSGTGNYGYTF

d_gene: TRBD1
j_gene: TRBJ1-4
abundance: -
v_gene: TRBV27
CDR3nt: TGTGCCAGCAGTTCCCTGACAGGGTGGAAAAAACTGTTTTTT
CDR3aa: CASSSLTGWKKLFF

d_gene: TRBD2
j_gene: TRBJ2-2
abundance: -
v_gene: TRBV12-5
CDR3nt: TGTGCCGCACTCCGACTAGCGGGACCCACCGGGGAGCTGTTTTTT
CDR3aa: CAALRLAGPTGELFF

d_gene: TRBD1
j_gene: TRBJ1-5
abundance: -
v_gene: TRBV2
CDR3nt: TGTGCCAGCAGTAAGGACAGGATCAATCAGCCCCAGCATTTT
CDR3aa: CASSKDRINQPQHF

d_gene: -
j_gene: TRBJ1-6
abundance: -
v_gene: TRBV30
CDR3nt: TGTGCCTGGATAGGGGCCCTTAATTCACCCCTCCACTTT
CDR3aa: CAWIGALNSPLHF

d_gene: -
j_gene: TRBJ2-7
abundance: -
v_gene: TRBV28
CDR3nt: TGTGCCAGCAGTTTGGGAGCGGGCGGTGGAACCTACGAGCAGTACTTC
CDR3aa: CASSLGAGGGTYEQYF

d_gene: TRBD2
j_gene: TRBJ2-5
abundance: -
v_gene: TRBV19
CDR3nt: TGTGCCAGTAGTATAGCGGTAGCGGGAGTACGGGGCCCAGAGACCCAGTACTTC
CDR3aa: CASSIAVAGVRGPETQYF

d_gene: TRBD1
j_gene: TRBJ1-3
abundance: -
v_gene: TRBV5-1
CDR3nt: TGCGCCAGCAGCTTGACAGGACAGGGCTTCTTCGATTTT
CDR3aa: CASSLTGQGFFDF

d_gene: -
j_gene: TRBJ1-6
abundance: few
v_gene: TRBV2
CDR3nt: TGTGCCAGCAGTTCAGGGGAAGAAGGGTCACCCCTCCACTTT
CDR3aa: CASSSGEEGSPLHF

d_gene: -
j_gene: TRBJ1-3
abundance: -
v_gene: TRBV7-2
CDR3nt: TGTGCCAGCAGCACAGGGTCGGGAAACGCCATATATTTT
CDR3aa: CASSTGSGNAIYF

d_gene: TRBD1
j_gene: TRBJ1-2
abundance: once
v_gene: TRBV27
CDR3nt: TGTGCCAGCAGTTTTGGGACAGGGTATGGCTACACCTTC
CDR3aa: CASSFGTGYGYTF

d_gene: TRBD1
j_gene: TRBJ2-7
abundance: -
v_gene: TRBV4-3
CDR3nt: TGCGCCAGCAGCCACCGATCCGACAGGGAATGGGACGTCGCCGAGCAGTACTTC
CDR3aa: CASSHRSDREWDVAEQYF

d_gene: -
j_gene: TRBJ2-1
abundance: -
v_gene: TRBV27
CDR3nt: TGTGCCAGCAGTGAGCGAAAGGGACTGAGCTCCTACAATGAGCAGTTCTTC
CDR3aa: CASSERKGLSSYNEQFF

d_gene: -
j_gene: TRBJ1-6
abundance: -
v_gene: TRBV23-1
CDR3nt: TGCGCCAGCAGGCCCCCGCGGGGATCCCTCCACTTT
CDR3aa: CASRPPRGSLHF

d_gene: -
j_gene: TRBJ2-2
abundance: -
v_gene: TRBV7-9
CDR3nt: TGTTCCAGCAGCTTATCGACCGGGGAGCTGTTTTTT
CDR3aa: CSSSLSTGELFF

d_gene: TRBD1
j_gene: TRBJ1-1
abundance: -
v_gene: TRBV13
CDR3nt: TGTGCCAGCAGCTTAGTGGACAGGGGGGCTAACACTGAAGCTTTCTTT
CDR3aa: CASSLVDRGANTEAFF

d_gene: -
j_gene: TRBJ1-5
abundance: -
v_gene: TRBV7-9
CDR3nt: TGTGCCAGCAGCTTAGATGGACAGAACAATCAGCCCCAGCATTTT
CDR3aa: CASSLDGQNNQPQHF

d_gene: -
j_gene: TRBJ1-1
abundance: -
v_gene: TRBV6-1
CDR3nt: TGTGCCAGCAAGGGGGACACTGAAGCTTTCTTT
CDR3aa: CASKGDTEAFF

d_gene: TRBD2
j_gene: TRBJ2-1
abundance: once
v_gene: TRBV4-3
CDR3nt: TGCGCCAGCAGCCAGAACCCGGGACTAGCGGTCTACAATGAGCAGTTCTTC
CDR3aa: CASSQNPGLAVYNEQFF

d_gene: TRBD1
j_gene: TRBJ1-4
abundance: -
v_gene: TRBV10-3
CDR3nt: TGTGCCATCAGTGAGTCGAAACAGGGGAGGGAAAAACTGTTTTTT
CDR3aa: CAISESKQGREKLFF

d_gene: -
j_gene: TRBJ1-1
abundance: -
v_gene: TRBV28
CDR3nt: TGTGCCAGCAGCTCACCGGGTCGGGGAGGTATGAACACTGAAGCTTTCTTT
CDR3aa: CASSSPGRGGMNTEAFF

d_gene: TRBD1
j_gene: TRBJ2-1
abundance: -
v_gene: TRBV7-8
CDR3nt: TGTGCCAGCAGCTTATTAATCATGGGACAGGGGAGCTCCAATGAGCAGTTCTTC
CDR3aa: CASSLLIMGQGSSNEQFF

d_gene: -
j_gene: TRBJ2-3
abundance: -
v_gene: TRBV27
CDR3nt: TGTGCCAGCAGCCCCTGGGGCGACACAGATACGCAGTATTTT
CDR3aa: CASSPWGDTDTQYF

d_gene: TRBD1
j_gene: TRBJ1-2
abundance: once
v_gene: TRBV28
CDR3nt: TGTGCCAGCTGCGGGACAGGGAAGTGCTACACCTTC
CDR3aa: CASCGTGKCYTF

d_gene: TRBD2
j_gene: TRBJ2-7
abundance: -
v_gene: TRBV5-6
CDR3nt: TGTGCCAGCAGCTTGGGGCTAGCGGGGAGCTCCTACGAGCAGTACTTC
CDR3aa: CASSLGLAGSSYEQYF

d_gene: -
j_gene: TRBJ1-6
abundance: -
v_gene: TRBV27
CDR3nt: TGTGCCAGCAGTTTTCACGGACAGCCCTCGACGAATTCACCCCTCCACTTT
CDR3aa: CASSFHGQPSTNSPLHF

d_gene: TRBD2
j_gene: TRBJ2-1
abundance: -
v_gene: TRBV5-1
CDR3nt: TGCGCCAGCAGCTCTAGGACTAGCGGCTCCTACAATGAGCAGTTCTTC
CDR3aa: CASSSRTSGSYNEQFF

d_gene: TRBD1
j_gene: TRBJ1-5
abundance: -
v_gene: TRBV18
CDR3nt: TGTGCCAGCTCACCACCTGAGATTCGACAGGGGGATCAGCCCCAGCATTTT
CDR3aa: CASSPPEIRQGDQPQHF